This T cell receptor (beta chain) derives from a study of vaccination effects on CD4 cells after COVID-19. Trimming shortened V by 7 bases and J by 3 bases, and 15 bases separated the two germline ends. Looked up from germline, CDR1 is SNHLY and CDR2 is FYNNEI. This CDR3 contains 14 residues. The data were produced by immunoSEQ multiplex PCR, yet TCRdb's version contains in-frame clones alone and is incomplete. The sample consists of approximately 70,000 clones, around 74% of them appearing once. In regard to this clone: The antigen is not known.

ViraFEST used viral peptide pools to expand antigen-specific CD4+ T cells before sequencing. Subsequent to less than twelve days of culture, CD4+ T cells were isolated. The vaccine recipients had no prior SARS-CoV-2 infection, with negative nucleocapsid antibodies. The receptor comes from a human donor who received a COVID-19 vaccine. This chain uses TRBV2 with TRBJ2-5; tentatively, D is TRBD2 (6 bases). This material consisted of CD4+ T cells from PBMCs cultured with HCoV-NL63 spike peptides, taken before COVID-19 vaccination. The CDR3 here is CASTPTGGEETQYF. In DNA form, the CDR3 reads TGTGCCAGCACCCCCACCGGAGGGGAAGAGACCCAGTACTTC.